This T cell receptor (beta chain) was retrieved from a study of T cells in Graves' hyperthyroidism and ophthalmopathy. This clonotype has only one observation. Its target is not known. In germline, CDR1 is LNHNV, CDR2 YYDKDF (reference sequence). This CDR3 is 14 amino acids long. The V and J ends lost 5 bases and 4 bases, in that order; junction bases with no gene match: 7. About 9.4 ml fresh peripheral blood yielded the PBMCs. Overall study results and limits: Most clonotypes expanded in the thyroid (above 0.001) were also present in blood. A model of 13 V-J features distinguished ophthalmopathy from stable hyperthyroidism.

The TCR beta CDR3 regions underwent amplification using RNA transcripts as the source. The study used the HTBI primer set for a first-round RT-PCR of the TCR CDR3. One entry per CDR3 protein results from TCRdb running MiXCR on the multiplex PCR reads. Of some 270,000 distinct CDR3 sequences in the sample, 13% were seen once. Sequencing input: blood. The J gene is TRBJ2-5, the V gene TRBV15; 7 bases align to TRBD2. The sequence derives from a woman aged 25 to 45 with Graves' hyperthyroidism that later progressed to Graves' ophthalmopathy. CDR3 DNA sequence: TGTGCCACCAGCCCTGGGGGGGGGAGAGAGACCCAGTACTTC. It translates to CATSPGGGRETQYF.